This entry features one TCR beta chain sequence. Time point in this sample: pretreatment peripheral blood. The germline gives CDR1 SGHDN, CDR2 FVKESK. V was clipped by 1 base and J by 7 bases, with 17 bases between them. The CDR3 loop spans 16 amino acids. Every PCR received spiked-in synthetic TCR analog templates. The table came from immunoSEQ multiplex PCR; TCRdb's copy has only in-frame clones and leaves some out. The sample includes under 100,000 clones, nearly 90% of them seen just once. The data originate from a study of PD-L1 blockade in urothelial cancer. This specimen consisted of PBMCs, obtained around atezolizumab (anti-PD-L1) treatment. The source is a man aged 55 to 69 with urothelial cancer. V is TRBV14 and J is TRBJ2-1, with D tentatively TRBD2 (5 bases). CDR3 sequence reads: CASSQGLAPNTNEQFF. DNA of the CDR3: TGTGCCAGCAGCCAAGGGCTAGCACCCAACACGAATGAGCAGTTCTTC.